A single sample is the source of the 17 T cell receptor beta chains below, sequenced in a study of cytomegalovirus exposure and HLA in healthy donors. Repertoires were generated with immunoSEQ multiplex PCR, while TCRdb's copy carries only in-frame clones and drops some. The profile shows 100,000 to 150,000 clones, 90% to 97% of them singletons. Sequenced: PBMCs. The receptors stem from a young man in good health and CMV-seronegative.

The chain is built from TRBV27 and TRBJ1-1; no definite D call. Germline V gene lookup returns CDR1 MNHEY and CDR2 SMNVEV (reference sequence). This CDR3 region has 11 residues. V lost 8 bases, J lost 1 base, and 5 bases lay in between. In nucleotides, the CDR3 is TGTGCCAGCTACGGGAACACTGAAGCTTTCTTT. As protein: CASYGNTEAFF.

The chain uses TRBV20-1 and TRBJ1-2; D possibly corresponds to TRBD1 (5 bases). The germline CDR1 and CDR2 sequences are DFQATT and SNEGSKA (reference sequence). V gave up 7 bases and J gave up 7 bases, with 13 bases separating them. CDR3 length: 11 amino acids. CDR3 bases: TGCAGTGGCGCAGGGTTGGGTGGCTACACCTTC. The encoded protein is CSGAGLGGYTF.

The chain is built from TRBV4-2 and TRBJ1-2; D gene unclear. Germline V CDR1 and CDR2: LGHNA, YNFKEQ. The CDR3 consists of 13 residues. Deletions cut 2 bases from V and 6 bases from J, with 10 bases between. As DNA, the CDR3 is TGTGCCAGCAGCCAAAGGATGGGCGATGGCTACACCTTC. Residues: CASSQRMGDGYTF.

The V gene is TRBV7-3, the J gene TRBJ2-6; 12 bases map to TRBD1. The CDR3 extends over 20 amino acids. V trimming: 5 bases; J trimming: 0 bases; junction bases outside the gene matches: 11. CDR1 and CDR2 (germline): SGHTA, FQGTGA. This chain's CDR3 is CASSPTGTGGLYSGANVLTF. In nucleotides, the CDR3 is TGTGCCAGCAGCCCAACCGGGACAGGGGGCCTTTACTCTGGGGCCAACGTCCTGACTTTC.

This clone appeared a single time. The V gene is TRBV25-1, the J gene TRBJ2-2, with 14 bases lining up with TRBD2. V lost 6 bases to trimming and J lost 6 bases; unmatched junction nucleotides: 9. CDR1 is MGHDK, CDR2 SYGVNS, per germline. The CDR3 sequence is 17 residues long. CDR3: CASSSGLAGGLAGELFF. CDR3 DNA: TGTGCCAGCAGCTCCGGACTAGCGGGGGGACTTGCCGGGGAGCTGTTTTTT.

The genes are TRBV30 and TRBJ2-2; TRBD2 matches 12 bases. Germline lookup yields CDR1 GTSNPN and CDR2 SVGIG (reference sequence). Germline trimming cut 3 bases from V and 5 bases from J; bases unmatched to any gene: 7. The CDR3 runs to 16 residues. CDR3 in amino acids: CAWRLAGGVGTGELFF. The CDR3 bases are TGTGCCTGGAGGCTAGCGGGAGGGGTCGGGACCGGGGAGCTGTTTTTT.

This chain connects TRBV30 to TRBJ1-1, with 9 bases aligning to TRBD1. This CDR3 region has 13 residues. Trimming cost V 7 bases and J 4 bases; bases outside gene matches: 7. Germline V gene lookup returns CDR1 GTSNPN and CDR2 SVGIG (reference sequence). The CDR3 DNA sequence: TGTGCCTCATCGGGGACAGGGTTCACTGAAGCTTTCTTT. Translated, it gives CASSGTGFTEAFF.

The chain links TRBV7-9 to TRBJ1-5; 7 bases line up with TRBD1. Germline V gene lookup returns CDR1 SEHNR and CDR2 FQNEAQ (reference sequence). The CDR3 contains 16 residues. V shed 5 bases and J 3 bases; nucleotides not matched to a gene: 10. The CDR3 sequence is CASSLYRQGNNQPQHF. In DNA form, the CDR3 reads TGTGCCAGCAGCCTCTACCGACAGGGTAACAATCAGCCCCAGCATTTT.

J is TRBJ2-7 and V is TRBV19; 9 bases line up with TRBD2. Germline V lookup: CDR1 LNHDA, CDR2 SQIVND (reference sequence). The CDR3 length is 13 residues. Unmatched junction bases numbered 3, after V lost 4 bases and J lost 5 bases. CDR3 sequence: CASSTLAGNEQYF. The DNA for the CDR3 is TGTGCCAGTAGTACACTAGCGGGTAACGAGCAGTACTTC. Supplemented by reference TRBV19 and TRBJ2-7, the full variable domain reads DGGITQSPKYLFRKEGQNVTLSCEQNLNHDAMYWYRQDPGQGLRLIYYSQIVNDFQKGDIAEGYSVSREKKESFPLTVTSAQKNPTAFYLCASSTLAGNEQYFGPGTRLTVT.

V is TRBV5-4 and J is TRBJ2-3, with D maybe TRBD2 (7 bases). This CDR3 spans 18 amino acids. The germline V gene encodes CDR1 SGHNT and CDR2 YYREEE (reference sequence). V lost 0 bases to trimming and J lost 4 bases, with 21 bases between them. CDR3 sequence reads: CASSLAQLGGGLADTQYF. The CDR3 region has the DNA TGTGCCAGCAGCTTGGCCCAACTAGGGGGGGGGCTGGCAGATACGCAGTATTTT.

V is TRBV5-6 and J is TRBJ2-1; 11 nucleotides match TRBD2. Unmatched junction bases numbered 5, after V lost 4 bases and J lost 5 bases. CDR1 and CDR2 from the germline V gene are SGHDT and YYEEEE. The CDR3 extends over 15 amino acids. The CDR3: CASSLLAGGNNEQFF. The CDR3 nucleotides read TGTGCCAGCAGCCTTCTAGCGGGAGGTAACAATGAGCAGTTCTTC.

The chain links TRBV18 to TRBJ1-1; TRBD1 agrees at 8 bases. Germline V CDR1 and CDR2: KGHSH, LQKENI. With V trimmed by 6 bases and J by 2 bases, 5 bases remained unmatched. The CDR3 extends over 14 amino acids. CDR3 residues: CASSPDRVNTEAFF. CDR3 in DNA: TGTGCCAGCTCCCCGGACAGGGTTAACACTGAAGCTTTCTTT.

The chain uses TRBV9 and TRBJ2-1, with a weak D call TRBD2 (6 bases). From germline, CDR1 is SGDLS and CDR2 YYNGEE. The CDR3 has 13 residues. Trimming shortened V by 4 bases and J by 7 bases, and 12 bases separated the two germline ends. CDR3 DNA: TGTGCCAGCAGCCCTGAGACTAGTAATGAGCAGTTCTTC. Amino acids: CASSPETSNEQFF.

The rearrangement uses TRBV29-1 and TRBJ2-1; a possible D gene is TRBD2 (6 bases). The V and J ends lost 5 bases and 7 bases respectively, with 15 bases between them. Germline loops: CDR1 SQVTM, CDR2 ANQGSEA. This CDR3 is 13 amino acids long. CDR3 region: CSVYPGERNEQFF. CDR3 coding DNA: TGCAGCGTTTATCCGGGAGAAAGGAATGAGCAGTTCTTC.

V gene TRBV7-2 combines with J gene TRBJ2-2, with 7 bases identical to TRBD1. The CDR3 extends over 16 amino acids. Germline loops: CDR1 SGHTA, CDR2 FQGNSA. Trimming cost V 1 base and J 8 bases; bases outside gene matches: 10. Here the CDR3 reads CASSLEVRRGPGELFF. Written as DNA, the CDR3 is TGTGCCAGCAGCTTAGAAGTGAGAAGGGGGCCTGGGGAGCTGTTTTTT.

The chain combines TRBV28 with TRBJ1-5, with D unclear. Trimming pared 2 bases from V and 0 bases from J, leaving 5 bases between. Germline CDR1 MDHEN, CDR2 SYDVKM. The CDR3 extends over 14 amino acids. The CDR3 reads CASSLIYSNQPQHF. The CDR3 DNA follows: TGTGCCAGCAGTTTAATTTATAGCAATCAGCCCCAGCATTTT.

The V gene is TRBV28, the J gene TRBJ2-7; 9 nucleotides match TRBD2. The CDR3 has 12 amino acids. Germline CDR1 is MDHEN and CDR2 is SYDVKM. The trim removed 11 bases at V and 7 bases at J, leaving 9 bases unmatched. CDR3 in amino acids: CALSGGPGEQYF. In DNA form, the CDR3 reads TGTGCCCTAAGCGGGGGGCCTGGAGAGCAGTACTTC.